This T cell receptor (beta chain) was recorded in a study of shared clonotypes between healthy human individuals. Study-wide results and caveats: Sequencing depth was expected to affect clonotype sharing among donors.

Comments on this clone: Its antigen remains unknown.

PBMC DNA, left unsorted, was sequenced on ten immunoSEQ deep assay plates. Only in-frame clones appear in the TCRdb table, and some are missing; sequencing was by immunoSEQ multiplex PCR. Here the sample spans about half a million clones, around 79% being singletons. The germline gives CDR1 SGHDT, CDR2 YYEEEE. V shed 7 bases and J 2 bases; nucleotides not matched to a gene: 13. There are 16 residues in the CDR3. The study enrolled healthy HIV-negative adults without recent acute infections or vaccinations as donors. All donors were Caucasian adults living in Nashville, Tennessee. The TCR comes from a woman between 40 and 50 years old in good health. Some clones in this sample may be carry-over from other donors' samples. The sequencing input was PBMCs. This rearrangement joins TRBV5-6 to TRBJ2-7; 9 positions match TRBD2. The CDR3 sequence: CASLRGAVAGAYEQYF. CDR3 nucleotides: TGTGCCAGCCTACGTGGCGCGGTAGCGGGAGCCTACGAGCAGTACTTC.